Listed below are T cell receptor beta chains from one sample, sequenced in a study of Graves' ophthalmopathy and Graves' hyperthyroidism. One entry per CDR3 protein, called by TCRdb with MiXCR from the multiplex PCR reads. The sample consists of approximately 380,000 distinct CDR3 sequences, roughly 21% of them appearing once. Material for sequencing was peripheral blood. The receptors derive from a woman between 18 and 29 years old with stable Graves' hyperthyroidism. Both conserved end residues are part of each CDR3. A D gene is named only where the DNA matches it firmly. Clone size is stated in some rows and not others, as once, few, many or a class when expanded.

clone_size d_call j_call v_call cdr3_nt cdr3_aa
many NA TRBJ2-4 TRBV18 TGTGCCAGCTCACCCGACTCGGCCATTCAGTACTTC CASSPDSAIQYF
many TRBD2 TRBJ2-5 TRBV11-2 TGTGCCAGCAGCTTAGGTCCCCTAGCGGGAGTCCAAGAGACCCAGTACTTC CASSLGPLAGVQETQYF
NA NA TRBJ2-5 TRBV6-1 TGTGCCAGCAGTGATCAGGGGTTGAGAGAGACCCAGTACTTC CASSDQGLRETQYF
NA NA TRBJ2-5 TRBV30 TGTGCCTGGAGTGTACGGCCGTACCAAGAGACCCAGTACTTC CAWSVRPYQETQYF
many NA TRBJ1-2 TRBV12-3/TRBV12-4 TGTGCCAGCAGGTGGGGGCCGGGGAACTATGGCTACACCTTC CASRWGPGNYGYTF
many NA TRBJ1-6 TRBV6-1 TGTGCCAGCAGGGGCGACAGGTCTTATGGGGGCTCCTATAATTCACCCCTCCACTTT CASRGDRSYGGSYNSPLHF
NA TRBD2 TRBJ2-5 TRBV11-1 TGTGCCAGCAGCTTCTTGGCGGGGGGGTTCGAGACCCAGTACTTC CASSFLAGGFETQYF
many NA TRBJ2-7 TRBV12-5 TGTGCTAGTGGTTTGGCGCAGGGATTTGTATACGAGCAGTACTTC CASGLAQGFVYEQYF
many TRBD1 TRBJ1-5 TRBV18 TGTGCCAGCTCACCGCAGGGGGAGGGCAATCAGCCCCAGCATTTT CASSPQGEGNQPQHF
many TRBD1 TRBJ2-7 TRBV7-9 TGTGCCAGCAGCATTCCGGGACAGTCCTCCTACGAGCAGTACTTC CASSIPGQSSYEQYF
many NA TRBJ1-2 TRBV9 TGTGCCAGCAGCGTCCTTCCACCCCGACACTACACCTTC CASSVLPPRHYTF
many NA TRBJ2-7 TRBV2 TGTGCCAGCAGTGCGCCGCTAGCGATCACCTACGAGCAGTACTTC CASSAPLAITYEQYF
many NA TRBJ2-7 TRBV11-2 TGTGCCAGCACCCATGCCCCGGCTAGCGACACCTACGAGCAGTACTTC CASTHAPASDTYEQYF
many NA TRBJ1-5 TRBV19 TGTGCCAGTAGTAAGCTCACAGGCCGAGATCAGCCCCAGCATTTT CASSKLTGRDQPQHF
many NA TRBJ2-7 TRBV5-6 TGTGCCAGCAGCCCCGGGGACAATCCGCTCTACGAGCAGTACTTC CASSPGDNPLYEQYF
NA NA TRBJ2-5 TRBV5-1 TGCGCCAGCACCCTCTCAGGGATTCAAGAGGCCCAGTACTTC CASTLSGIQEAQYF
many NA TRBJ1-6 TRBV28 TGTGCCAGCAGTTTATGGACAGACACCTATAATTCACCCCTCCACTTT CASSLWTDTYNSPLHF
many NA TRBJ1-1 TRBV12-3/TRBV12-4 TGTGCCAGCAGCCCCCGGGGGGGGAACACTGAAGCTTTCTTT CASSPRGGNTEAFF
many TRBD1 TRBJ1-2 TRBV10-3 TGTGCCATCAGAATGACAGGGAGTGGCTACACCTTC CAIRMTGSGYTF
NA NA TRBJ1-1 TRBV7-9 TGTGCCAGCAGGGGTGGGGCAGGACTGAACACTGAAGCTTTCTTT CASRGGAGLNTEAFF
many NA TRBJ2-7 TRBV9 TGTGCCAGCAGCGTAGATGCAGGAGCCTACGAGCAGTACTTC CASSVDAGAYEQYF
many TRBD2 TRBJ2-7 TRBV11-1 TGTGCCAGCAGCTTAAGGTGGAGGGTAGCGGGAGAAGGTGGGGAGCAGTACTTC CASSLRWRVAGEGGEQYF
NA NA TRBJ2-5 TRBV9 TGTGCCAGCAGCGAAAGGGGGAATGGGAAGACCCAATACTTC CASSERGNGKTQYF
many NA TRBJ2-7 TRBV5-1 TGCGCCAGCAGCTTGTGGTCGGGAGAGGGTTACGAGCAGTACTTC CASSLWSGEGYEQYF
many NA TRBJ2-2 TRBV7-9 TGTGCCAGCGGACCACGGAACACCGGGGAGCTGTTTTTT CASGPRNTGELFF
few NA TRBJ1-2 TRBV30 TGTGCCTGGATCAGCCGTACCCTTTTTTATGGCTACACCTTC CAWISRTLFYGYTF
many TRBD2 TRBJ2-7 TRBV11-1 TGTGCCAGCAGCCACGGGACTAGCGGGACGTACGAGCAGTACTTC CASSHGTSGTYEQYF
many TRBD2 TRBJ2-2 TRBV12-3/TRBV12-4 TGTGCCAGCAACCAAGGACTAGAGGCCGGGGAGCTGTTTTTT CASNQGLEAGELFF
NA NA TRBJ2-7 TRBV12-3/TRBV12-4 TGTGCCAGCAGTTTAGGGGCAGGGCTCAGGGGCTACGAGCAGTACTTC CASSLGAGLRGYEQYF
few NA TRBJ2-3 TRBV5-6 TGTGCCAGCAGCTTGGCCTCGGAAAACCGCCCCACAGATACGCAGTATTTT CASSLASENRPTDTQYF
NA NA TRBJ1-1 TRBV6-1 TGTGCCAGCAGTGAAGCTACCTTCTACAGGGAGGGAACTGAAGCTTTCTTT CASSEATFYREGTEAFF
NA NA TRBJ2-7 TRBV28 TGTGCCAGCAGCTCAAGACAGGTCGTTAACGACTACGAGCAGTACTTC CASSSRQVVNDYEQYF
few NA TRBJ2-5 TRBV6-1 TGTGCCAGCAGTGAATTCCCCGGGTACCAAGAGACCCAGTACTTC CASSEFPGYQETQYF
many NA TRBJ1-6 TRBV7-8 TGTGCCAGCAGCTTTACAGGGTCCCCAGCTTCACCCCTCCACTTT CASSFTGSPASPLHF
many TRBD1 TRBJ2-7 TRBV7-8 TGTGCCAGCAGCACCCGGTCCGGGACAGGGGGCGTCGAGCAGTACTTC CASSTRSGTGGVEQYF
many NA TRBJ2-7 TRBV2 TGTGCCAGCAGGCCTATAGGAGACAGTTCCGAGCAGTACTTC CASRPIGDSSEQYF
NA TRBD1 TRBJ1-6 TRBV2 TGTGCCAGCAGTGAGGAGACAGGGCATAATTCACCCCTCCACTTT CASSEETGHNSPLHF
many NA TRBJ2-5 TRBV6-1 TGTGCCAGCAGTGAAAGCTTGGAATGGGAGACCCAGTACTTC CASSESLEWETQYF
many NA TRBJ2-7 TRBV11-2 TGTGCCAGCAGCTTGAGACAGAGACTTTTCTCCTACGAGCAGTACTTC CASSLRQRLFSYEQYF
many TRBD1 TRBJ1-1 TRBV4-1 TGCGCCAGCAGCCAAGGAGAGCGACAGGGCAGTGAAGCTTTCTTT CASSQGERQGSEAFF
many NA TRBJ2-7 TRBV12-3/TRBV12-4 TGTGCCAGCAGCCTCCGGGCCTACGAGCAGTACTTC CASSLRAYEQYF
many TRBD1 TRBJ1-2 TRBV25-1 TGTGCCAGTCACCAAGACAGGGGGCTAGGCTACACCTTC CASHQDRGLGYTF